This T cell receptor beta chain derives from a study of T cells after yellow fever vaccination. TCRdb re-derived calls from the 5' RACE reads in MiXCR, one entry per CDR3 protein. Of 450,000 to 550,000 distinct CDR3 sequences in the sample, about a fifth are singletons; the top ten hold approximately 14%. The sequencing used PBMCs, collected 15 days after the yellow fever booster vaccination. This clonotype was sampled from a young man who received the YFV17D yellow fever vaccine.

In DNA, the CDR3 is TGCAGTGCTAGACGGGGGGGGTCCTACGAGCAGTACTTC. Its translation: CSARRGGSYEQYF. The gene calls are TRBV20-1 and TRBJ2-7, with TRBD2 matching 8 bases. The CDR3 is made up of 13 amino acids. Unmatched junction bases numbered 1, after V lost 2 bases and J lost 1 base. Germline CDR1 DFQATT, CDR2 SNEGSKA (reference sequence).